Each of the 26 T cell receptor beta chains below was sequenced from the same sample in a study of cytomegalovirus exposure and HLA in healthy donors. The study ran its PCR with 60 Vbeta and 13 Jbeta primers. The data were produced by immunoSEQ multiplex PCR, yet TCRdb's version contains in-frame clones alone and is incomplete. The listing records more than 45,000 clones. The sample was PBMCs. The source of these receptors is a male donor in good health and CMV-seronegative.

This rearrangement joins TRBV5-1 to TRBJ2-3, with D perhaps TRBD1 (6 bases). CDR3 length: 13 residues. V dropped 4 bases and J dropped 5 bases, with 11 bases sitting between them. Germline CDR1 reads SGHRS; CDR2 reads YFSETQ. CDR3 nucleotides: TGCGCCAGCAGCCCCCAAGGGGGAGATACGCAGTATTTT. Translated: CASSPQGGDTQYF.

This rearrangement joins TRBV5-6 to TRBJ2-7; 7 bases fit TRBD1. Losses at the gene ends were 4 bases for V and 3 bases for J; bases not matched to a gene: 4. The CDR3 is 13 residues long. Germline V gene sequence: CDR1 SGHDT, CDR2 YYEEEE. Here the CDR3 DNA reads TGTGCCAGCAGCCCGGGACAGCACTACGAGCAGTACTTC. It is translated as CASSPGQHYEQYF. The full variable domain, with the rest looked up from reference TRBV5-6 and TRBJ2-7, is DAGVTQSPTHLIKTRGQQVTLRCSPKSGHDTVSWYQQALGQGPQFIFQYYEEEERQRGNFPDRFSGHQFPNYSSELNVNALLLGDSALYLCASSPGQHYEQYFGPGTRLTVT.

J is TRBJ2-7 and V is TRBV18, with D maybe TRBD1 (6 bases). Germline V gene data show CDR1 as KGHSH and CDR2 as LQKENI. The CDR3 has 13 amino acids. Trimming cost V 3 bases and J 2 bases, with 8 bases left between them. CDR3 in DNA: TGTGCCAGCTCACCGGACAGTGCCTACGAGCAGTACTTC. Translation: CASSPDSAYEQYF.

J is TRBJ1-5 and V is TRBV2; 8 positions match TRBD1. Trimming cost V 6 bases and J 1 base; bases outside gene matches: 5. This CDR3 is built from 15 residues. Germline lookup yields CDR1 SNHLY and CDR2 FYNNEI. The DNA of the CDR3 is TGTGCCAGCAGCCTACAGGGGGGGAGCAATCAGCCCCAGCATTTT. Protein: CASSLQGGSNQPQHF.

The gene calls are TRBV4-3 and TRBJ2-6; a weak D match, TRBD2 (7 bases). There are 19 residues in the CDR3. Germline V gene lookup returns CDR1 LGHNA and CDR2 YSLEER. V lost 0 bases and J 4 bases, leaving 19 bases between the germline ends. This CDR3 is CASSQEVLGGAYGANVLTF. The CDR3 nucleotides are TGCGCCAGCAGCCAAGAAGTTTTGGGGGGGGCTTACGGGGCCAACGTCCTGACTTTC.

The rearrangement joins TRBV19 to TRBJ2-1; 8 bases are a match to TRBD2. V gave up 3 bases and J gave up 0 bases; unmatched junction bases: 4. Germline CDR1 reads LNHDA; CDR2 reads SQIVND (reference sequence). The CDR3 covers 16 residues. The CDR3 spells CASSMWTSHSYNEQFF. CDR3 nucleotide sequence: TGTGCCAGTAGTATGTGGACTAGCCACTCCTACAATGAGCAGTTCTTC.

For the CDR3, the DNA is TGTGCCAGCAGCTACCGACAGGGGTCAGGCACCGGGGAGCTGTTTTTT. Translated, it gives CASSYRQGSGTGELFF. The rearrangement joins TRBV5-4 to TRBJ2-2; 8 bases are a match to TRBD1. Losses at the gene ends were 3 bases for V and 4 bases for J; bases not matched to a gene: 8. This CDR3 is 16 amino acids long. The V gene's germline CDR1 is SGHNT and CDR2 YYREEE (reference sequence).

V usage is TRBV28 and J usage is TRBJ2-7; 7 bases match TRBD2. The CDR3 sequence is 14 residues long. The germline V gene has CDR1 MDHEN and CDR2 SYDVKM. The ends lost 5 bases at V and 3 bases at J; junction bases unmatched: 7. CDR3 DNA: TGTGCCAGCAGTGCTTCGGGACTACTCTACGAGCAGTACTTC. Amino acids: CASSASGLLYEQYF.

The chain links TRBV28 to TRBJ2-1, with 8 bases that match TRBD1. With V trimmed by 5 bases and J by 6 bases, 9 bases remained unmatched. The germline V gene has CDR1 MDHEN and CDR2 SYDVKM. The CDR3 length is 15 residues. In DNA, the CDR3 is TGTGCCAGCAGTCACTACACAGGGGGTAGCAATGAGCAGTTCTTC. Translating gives CASSHYTGGSNEQFF. Supplemented by reference TRBV28 and TRBJ2-1, the full variable domain reads DVKVTQSSRYLVKRTGEKVFLECVQDMDHENMFWYRQDPGLGLRLIYFSYDVKMKEKGDIPEGYSVSREKKERFSLILESASTNQTSMYLCASSHYTGGSNEQFFGPGTRLTVL.

The chain combines TRBV11-2 with TRBJ2-7; TRBD1 matches at 8 bases. J gave up 2 bases and V 2 bases, and 5 bases lay outside the gene matches. Germline-derived CDR1 and CDR2 are SGHAT and FQNNGV. This CDR3 comprises 15 residues. The CDR3 DNA sequence: TGTGCCAGCAGCTTATGGACAGGGAGCGCCTACGAGCAGTACTTC. Translating it yields CASSLWTGSAYEQYF.

The rearrangement links TRBV4-1 to TRBJ1-6; 10 positions match TRBD1. CDR3 length: 18 amino acids. The J segment lost 10 bases and the V segment lost 1 base, leaving 13 bases of the junction unmatched. Germline V CDR1 and CDR2: MGHRA, YSYEKL. The CDR3 DNA reads as TGCGCCAGCAGCCAAGTGGAGCCGAGACAGGGGGCACGCTCACCCCTCCACTTT. This sequence encodes CASSQVEPRQGARSPLHF.

The chain has TRBV11-2 and TRBJ2-1, with 8 positions matching TRBD2. The CDR3 sequence is 16 residues long. V was pared by 0 bases and J by 7 bases, with 8 bases of the junction left unmatched. CDR1 is SGHAT and CDR2 is FQNNGV in the germline V gene. The CDR3 DNA reads as TGTGCCAGCAGCTTAGAGGCGCGGGGGGCATCAAATGAGCAGTTCTTC. Amino acids: CASSLEARGASNEQFF.

The genes are TRBV5-6 and TRBJ2-1; TRBD1 aligns across 7 bases. Germline V lookup: CDR1 SGHDT, CDR2 YYEEEE. Germline trimming cut 0 bases from V and 4 bases from J; bases unmatched to any gene: 4. This CDR3 is 15 amino acids long. DNA of the CDR3: TGTGCCAGCAGCTTGGGAGGGACAGATTACAATGAGCAGTTCTTC. Translated: CASSLGGTDYNEQFF.

The chain is built from TRBV9 and TRBJ2-3; 8 positions match TRBD1. The CDR3 is 16 residues long. Trimming took 3 bases from V and 0 from J; bases not matched to a gene: 6. The germline V gene encodes CDR1 SGDLS and CDR2 YYNGEE. CDR3 coding DNA: TGTGCCAGCAGCGCCAGGGACAGGCGTAGCACAGATACGCAGTATTTT. Translation: CASSARDRRSTDTQYF.

The rearrangement links TRBV5-1 to TRBJ2-1; D ambiguous. Trimming removed 2 bases from V and 3 bases from J, with 6 bases in between. This CDR3 is built from 13 residues. Germline CDR1 reads SGHRS; CDR2 reads YFSETQ. The CDR3 is CASSFGSYNEQFF. The CDR3 DNA sequence: TGCGCCAGCAGCTTTGGCAGCTACAATGAGCAGTTCTTC.

This chain joins TRBV7-8 and TRBJ1-2, with 10 bases aligning to TRBD1. The ends lost 4 bases at V and 7 bases at J; junction bases unmatched: 6. The CDR3 totals 14 residues. Germline-derived CDR1 and CDR2 are SGHVS and FQNEAQ. CDR3 DNA sequence: TGTGCCAGCAGCTCATCGACAGGGGGCATTGGCTACACCTTC. Protein sequence: CASSSSTGGIGYTF.

The chain combines TRBV25-1 with TRBJ2-5; 7 positions agree with TRBD2. V dropped 3 bases and J dropped 0; count of bases not matched to a gene: 4. CDR3 length: 15 residues. Germline V gives CDR1 MGHDK, CDR2 SYGVNS. CDR3 region: CASSEGDYHQETQYF. For the CDR3, the DNA is TGTGCCAGCAGTGAGGGGGACTACCACCAAGAGACCCAGTACTTC.

This chain uses TRBV7-9 with TRBJ2-5, with 7 bases identical to TRBD2. V was clipped by 6 bases and J by 5 bases; unmatched bases: 6. CDR3 length: 13 residues. Germline CDR1 SEHNR, CDR2 FQNEAQ (reference sequence). The CDR3 reads CASSGGGSETQYF. Written as DNA, the CDR3 is TGTGCCAGCAGTGGGGGGGGATCGGAGACCCAGTACTTC.

This sequence joins TRBV15 and TRBJ1-2; D possibly corresponds to TRBD1 (5 bases). Between the trimmed V and J ends, which lost 3 bases and 6 bases, there was a span of 14 bases. CDR3 length: 14 residues. The germline CDR1 and CDR2 sequences are LNHNV and YYDKDF (reference sequence). CDR3 protein: CATSSPGQGNGYTF. The CDR3, as DNA: TGTGCCACCAGCAGCCCCGGGCAGGGTAATGGCTACACCTTC.

The V and J genes are TRBV7-8 and TRBJ2-2, with D possibly matching TRBD2 (6 bases). Germline assignment: CDR1 SGHVS and CDR2 FQNEAQ. V was clipped by 7 bases and J by 5 bases, with 23 bases between them. This CDR3 comprises 17 residues. CDR3 bases: TGTGCCAGCACCCCGGACACGCGGGCCGCGGGAACCGGGGAGCTGTTTTTT. This encodes CASTPDTRAAGTGELFF.

V usage is TRBV7-9 and J usage is TRBJ1-2, with 7 positions matching TRBD1. In germline, CDR1 is SEHNR, CDR2 FQNEAQ (reference sequence). The CDR3 spans 15 residues. J gave up 0 bases and V 6 bases, and 7 bases lay outside the gene matches. CDR3 loop: CASSYTTGSNYGYTF. The CDR3 DNA reads as TGTGCCAGCAGTTATACGACAGGGTCTAACTATGGCTACACCTTC.

This sequence joins TRBV5-1 and TRBJ1-2; possibly TRBD1 for D (6 bases). V gave up 2 bases and J gave up 7 bases, with 27 bases separating them. CDR3 length: 18 amino acids. Germline CDR1 reads SGHRS; CDR2 reads YFSETQ. CDR3 DNA: TGCGCCAGCAGCTTCTCGTACCGGGATCCGGGGACAAACGGTGGCTACACCTTC. Residues: CASSFSYRDPGTNGGYTF.

This chain joins TRBV13 and TRBJ2-1, with TRBD2 as a possible D gene (5 bases). This CDR3 has 13 amino acids. V dropped 5 bases and J dropped 7 bases, with 12 bases sitting between them. Germline V gene data show CDR1 as PRHDT and CDR2 as FYEKMQ (reference sequence). CDR3 nucleotide sequence: TGTGCCAGCAGCCCGCGGGCCTCTAATGAGCAGTTCTTC. Translating it yields CASSPRASNEQFF.

V usage is TRBV27 and J usage is TRBJ2-1, with 11 nucleotides matching TRBD2. V lost 5 bases, J lost 5 bases, and 5 bases stayed unmatched. This CDR3 contains 15 residues. Germline V CDR1 and CDR2: MNHEY, SMNVEV (reference sequence). In nucleotides, the CDR3 is TGTGCCAGCAGTGAGACTAGCGGGGCTGACAATGAGCAGTTCTTC. This gives the protein CASSETSGADNEQFF.

V usage is TRBV5-1 and J usage is TRBJ1-1; TRBD1 matches 7 bases. CDR1 is SGHRS and CDR2 is YFSETQ in the germline V gene. With 0 bases clipped from V and 1 base from J, the junction kept 3 bases outside the gene matches. The CDR3 length is 15 residues. CDR3 sequence: CASSLAGQRNTEAFF. CDR3 bases: TGCGCCAGCAGCTTGGCGGGACAGAGGAACACTGAAGCTTTCTTT.

J is TRBJ1-3 and V is TRBV28, with D possibly TRBD1 on 5 matching bases. The CDR3 runs to 15 residues. CDR1 and CDR2 from the germline V gene are MDHEN and SYDVKM. Between the trimmed V and J ends, which lost 2 bases and 2 bases, there was a span of 10 bases. This chain's CDR3 is CASSLGGVAGNTIYF. The CDR3 nucleotides read TGTGCCAGCAGTTTAGGGGGGGTTGCTGGAAACACCATATATTTT.